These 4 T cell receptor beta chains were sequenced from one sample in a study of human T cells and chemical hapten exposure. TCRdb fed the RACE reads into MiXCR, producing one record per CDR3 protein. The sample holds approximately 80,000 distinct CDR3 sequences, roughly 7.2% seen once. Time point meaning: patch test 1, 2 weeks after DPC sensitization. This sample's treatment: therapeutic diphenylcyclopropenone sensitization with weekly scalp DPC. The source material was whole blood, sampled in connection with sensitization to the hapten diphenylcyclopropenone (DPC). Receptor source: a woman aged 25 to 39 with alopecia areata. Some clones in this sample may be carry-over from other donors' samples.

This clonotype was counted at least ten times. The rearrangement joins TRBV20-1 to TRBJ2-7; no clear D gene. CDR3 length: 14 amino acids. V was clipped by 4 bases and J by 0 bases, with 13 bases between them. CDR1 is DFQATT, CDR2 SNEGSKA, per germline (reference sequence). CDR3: CSATDPGGSYEQYF. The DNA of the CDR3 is TGCAGTGCTACGGACCCGGGCGGCTCCTACGAGCAGTACTTC.

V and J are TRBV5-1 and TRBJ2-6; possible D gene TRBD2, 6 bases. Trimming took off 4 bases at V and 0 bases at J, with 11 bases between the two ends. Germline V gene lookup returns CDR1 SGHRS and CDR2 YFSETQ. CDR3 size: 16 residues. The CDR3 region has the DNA TGCGCCAGCAGCCCGGGACTGTTCTCTGGGGCCAACGTCCTGACTTTC. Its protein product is CASSPGLFSGANVLTF.

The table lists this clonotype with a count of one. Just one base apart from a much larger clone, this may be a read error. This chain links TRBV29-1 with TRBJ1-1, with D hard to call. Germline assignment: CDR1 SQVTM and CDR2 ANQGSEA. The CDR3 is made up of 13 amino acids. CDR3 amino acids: CSIERQQNTEAFF. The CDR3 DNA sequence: TGCAGCATTGAAAGGCAGCAGAACACTGAAGCTTTCTTT.

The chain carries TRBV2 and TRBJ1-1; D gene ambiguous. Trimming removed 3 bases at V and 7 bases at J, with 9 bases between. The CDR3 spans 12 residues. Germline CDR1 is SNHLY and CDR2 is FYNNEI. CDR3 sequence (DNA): TGTGCCAGCAGTGACCGCGGCTTTGAAGCTTTCTTT. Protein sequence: CASSDRGFEAFF.